This TCR beta chain came from a study of T-cell memory formation after mild COVID-19. On the study more broadly: Among the donors, TCR clusters were largely specific to each donor. General observations from the study: Shrinking CD4+ clones resided mostly in CM and EM, and CD8+ ones in EMRA. Some clones that responded turned up in pre-infection memory, which suggests that cross-reactive memory joined in. Later expanders leaned CD4+, whereas day 15 to 85 contracting clones were balanced CD4/CD8.

Deletions cut 3 bases from V and 7 bases from J, with 12 bases between. Germline CDR1 LNHNV, CDR2 YYDKDF (reference sequence). The CDR3 sequence is 13 residues long. This clonotype was observed a few times. Its antigen is unidentified. MiXCR, applied by TCRdb to the 5' RACE reads, yields one record per CDR3 protein. Here the sample spans about 270,000 distinct CDR3 sequences, approximately 15% being singletons. This chain links TRBV15 with TRBJ1-1; possible D gene TRBD1, 6 bases. The sequenced sample was PBMCs or a T cell subset sorted from them (not recorded which). The sequence came from a man between 18 and 35 years old who had mild COVID-19 (a few samples of this study predate the infection). Cell type and time point are not known. Here the CDR3 reads CATSRMTGREAFF. CDR3 bases: TGTGCCACCAGCAGGATGACAGGACGTGAAGCTTTCTTT. Looking up the rest from reference TRBV15 and TRBJ1-1 gives the full variable domain: DAMVIQNPRYQVTQFGKPVTLSCSQTLNHNVMYWYQQKSSQAPKLLFHYYDKDFNNEADTPDNFQSRRPNTSFCFLDIRSPGLGDTAMYLCATSRMTGREAFFGQGTRLTVV.